These 8 T cell receptor beta chains came from one sample sequenced in a study of blood T cell repertoires in COVID-19. TCRdb keeps only in-frame clones here, not all; method: immunoSEQ multiplex PCR. The table lists fewer than 250,000 clones, about 83% of them singletons. Input material: peripheral blood. These TCRs come from a woman between 45 and 60 years old with acute or convalescent COVID-19.

The chain has TRBV28 and TRBJ1-1, with D possibly matching TRBD1 (5 bases). Germline V gives CDR1 MDHEN, CDR2 SYDVKM. Trimming removed 1 base at V and 6 bases at J, with 15 bases between. CDR3 length: 15 amino acids. CDR3 nucleotides: TGTGCCAGCAGTTTATCGGCAGGGACTTTGGCTGAAGCTTTCTTT. Amino acid sequence: CASSLSAGTLAEAFF.

The chain carries TRBV3-1 (or the pseudogene TRBV3-2) and TRBJ2-1; 7 bases map to TRBD2. This CDR3 spans 13 amino acids. The V gene's germline CDR1 is LGHDT and CDR2 YNNKEL (reference sequence). The V segment lost 4 bases and the J segment 5 bases; nucleotides outside the gene matches: 2. This chain's CDR3 is CASSRSGDNEQFF. The CDR3 region has the DNA TGTGCCAGCAGCCGGAGCGGGGACAATGAGCAGTTCTTC.

The DNA of the CDR3 is TGTGCCAGCTGCCTGGGGACTAGCGGGCTGTGGACCCAGTACTTC. As protein: CASCLGTSGLWTQYF. The rearrangement joins TRBV6-6 to TRBJ2-5; 12 positions agree with TRBD2. Looked up from germline, CDR1 is MNHNY and CDR2 is SVGAGI (reference sequence). Unmatched junction bases numbered 11, after V lost 8 bases and J lost 7 bases. The CDR3 extends over 15 amino acids.

The rearrangement joins TRBV7-9 to TRBJ2-3; 8 bases line up with TRBD2. The CDR3 length is 14 residues. With V trimmed by 9 bases and J by 3 bases, 8 bases remained unmatched. Germline V gene sequence: CDR1 SEHNR, CDR2 FQNEAQ (reference sequence). For the CDR3, the DNA is TGTGCCAGTAGTGCCGCGGGGGGTACAGATACGCAGTATTTT. The encoded protein is CASSAAGGTDTQYF.

This chain connects TRBV19 to TRBJ1-5; D remains unclear. Germline CDR1 is LNHDA and CDR2 is SQIVND (reference sequence). V lost 5 bases and J 1 base, leaving 9 bases between the germline ends. The CDR3 length is 14 residues. The CDR3 DNA is TGTGCCAGTAGTCCAGGCGGGAGCAATCAGCCCCAGCATTTT. Translated: CASSPGGSNQPQHF.

V usage is TRBV7-2 and J usage is TRBJ2-7, with TRBD1 matching 12 bases. V was pared by 3 bases and J by 3 bases, with 3 bases of the junction left unmatched. In germline, CDR1 is SGHTA, CDR2 FQGNSA. This CDR3 spans 15 amino acids. The CDR3 reads CASSLGQGALYEQYF. CDR3 nucleotides: TGTGCCAGCAGCTTGGGACAGGGGGCGCTCTACGAGCAGTACTTC.

This chain connects TRBV10-3 to TRBJ1-1, with D possibly TRBD1 on 5 matching bases. Trimming took off 10 bases at V and 5 bases at J, with 20 bases between the two ends. This CDR3 comprises 14 residues. CDR1 and CDR2 (germline): ENHRY, SYGVKD. CDR3 DNA: TGTGCCACCGGTGCTGGGGCCCCGAAGACTGAAGCTTTCTTT. It codes for CATGAGAPKTEAFF.

This chain joins TRBV19 and TRBJ1-1, with a tentative D call TRBD1 (5 bases). V lost 3 bases and J 1 base, leaving 15 bases between the germline ends. The CDR3 is made up of 16 amino acids. CDR1 is LNHDA and CDR2 is SQIVND in the germline V gene (reference sequence). CDR3 nucleotides: TGTGCCAGTAGTATTTGGTTGGGGGGAAAGAACACTGAAGCTTTCTTT. It is translated as CASSIWLGGKNTEAFF.